A single sample gave rise to the 32 T cell receptor beta chains below, sequenced in a study of blood T cell repertoires in COVID-19. The table came from immunoSEQ multiplex PCR; TCRdb's copy has only in-frame clones and leaves some out. The sample includes around 190,000 clones, around 84% of them seen just once. The source material was PBMCs or T cells enriched from blood (not recorded which). Every receptor here comes from a woman in her twenties or thirties who had been exposed to COVID-19.

The V and J genes are TRBV7-2 and TRBJ1-2; D is possibly TRBD1 (6 bases). Trimming removed 3 bases from V and 2 bases from J, with 10 bases in between. The germline CDR1 and CDR2 sequences are SGHTA and FQGNSA. The CDR3 spans 14 residues. The CDR3 DNA reads as TGTGCCAGCAGCTTCCGGGACACAAACTATGGCTACACCTTC. Encoded protein: CASSFRDTNYGYTF.

This clone showed up just once. This sequence joins TRBV27 and TRBJ1-2; a weak D match, TRBD1 (6 bases). This CDR3 contains 17 residues. CDR1 is MNHEY and CDR2 is SMNVEV in the germline V gene (reference sequence). V was trimmed by 6 bases and J by 1 base, leaving 21 bases between them. In DNA form, the CDR3 reads TGTGCCAGCAGCCTAACAGGGTCCCCCTTTGTTAACTATGGCTACACCTTC. Amino acid sequence: CASSLTGSPFVNYGYTF.

CDR3 nucleotide sequence: TGTGCCAGCAGCCCCTCGGGAAACTATGGCTACACCTTC. Its protein product is CASSPSGNYGYTF. The rearrangement links TRBV9 to TRBJ1-2; D is unresolved. Germline V gene lookup returns CDR1 SGDLS and CDR2 YYNGEE. V shed 4 bases and J shed 2 bases, with 9 bases lying between them. There are 13 residues in the CDR3.

This clone was found a few times. The gene calls are TRBV3-1 (or the pseudogene TRBV3-2) and TRBJ2-5; 8 nucleotides line up with TRBD2. Germline trimming cut 1 base from V and 1 base from J; bases unmatched to any gene: 8. The germline V gene has CDR1 LGHDT and CDR2 YNNKEL (reference sequence). The CDR3 covers 17 residues. The CDR3 coding sequence is TGTGCCAGCAGCCAAGGGGTTGCGGGGGGATTCCAAGAGACCCAGTACTTC. Its translation: CASSQGVAGGFQETQYF.

For the CDR3, the DNA is TGTGCCAGCAGTGCCTGGCGACAGGGGATGCTTCACAATGAGCAGTTCTTC. Amino acids: CASSAWRQGMLHNEQFF. The chain is built from TRBV28 and TRBJ2-1; TRBD1 agrees at 8 bases. Per germline, CDR1 MDHEN and CDR2 SYDVKM. This CDR3 contains 17 residues. The V segment lost 5 bases and the J segment 5 bases; nucleotides outside the gene matches: 14.

The chain carries TRBV20-1 and TRBJ1-4, with D unclear. CDR1 and CDR2 from the germline V gene are DFQATT and SNEGSKA (reference sequence). This CDR3 is built from 10 residues. Trimming pared 5 bases from V and 8 bases from J, leaving 6 bases between. The CDR3 loop reads CSASSEKLFF. The CDR3 DNA reads as TGCAGTGCTTCCTCGGAAAAACTGTTTTTT.

This chain uses TRBV6-5 with TRBJ1-4; D is undetermined. The CDR3 covers 14 residues. The V gene's germline CDR1 is MNHEY and CDR2 SVGAGI. Trimming took 6 bases from V and 6 from J, leaving 14 bases between them. The CDR3 loop is CASSWEAPDEKLFF. The CDR3 nucleotides read TGTGCCAGCAGCTGGGAGGCCCCGGATGAAAAACTGTTTTTT.

The chain has TRBV27 and TRBJ2-5; D unresolved. Trimming stripped 5 bases from V and 9 bases from J, with 16 bases between. The V gene's germline CDR1 is MNHEY and CDR2 SMNVEV (reference sequence). The CDR3 spans 13 residues. The CDR3 spells CASSPLLLEAQYF. The CDR3 nucleotides are TGTGCCAGCAGTCCCCTATTGCTTGAGGCCCAGTACTTC.

The V and J genes are TRBV5-3 and TRBJ1-1, with D tentatively TRBD1 (5 bases). TRBV5-3 is noted as an ORF with a role that remains uncertain. The CDR3 runs to 16 residues. V lost 4 bases and J 0 bases, leaving 16 bases between the germline ends. CDR3 protein: CARSTGRTIMNTEAFF. CDR3 sequence (DNA): TGTGCCAGAAGCACAGGACGGACGATCATGAACACTGAAGCTTTCTTT.

The chain joins TRBV5-5 to TRBJ2-1, with D possibly being TRBD2 (6 bases). Looked up from germline, CDR1 is SGHKS and CDR2 is YYEKEE (reference sequence). Trimming shortened V by 1 base and J by 0 bases, and 20 bases separated the two germline ends. The CDR3 is 19 residues long. In nucleotides, the CDR3 is TGTGCCAGCAGCTTGCCGGGACTGCGGACTCTGAGCTCCTACAATGAGCAGTTCTTC. It specifies CASSLPGLRTLSSYNEQFF.

The rearrangement uses TRBV10-3 and TRBJ2-7; 15 bases are a match to TRBD2. The CDR3 runs to 16 residues. The germline gives CDR1 ENHRY, CDR2 SYGVKD. Trimming removed 8 bases from V and 1 base from J; junction bases left unmatched: 6. The CDR3 DNA follows: TGTGCCATCCTCCCGGGACTAGCGGGGGGATCCTACGAGCAGTACTTC. It translates to CAILPGLAGGSYEQYF.

This rearrangement joins TRBV5-1 to TRBJ2-1; 8 nucleotides agree with TRBD1. With V trimmed by 4 bases and J by 5 bases, 8 bases remained unmatched. The germline gives CDR1 SGHRS, CDR2 YFSETQ. The CDR3 length is 15 residues. Here the CDR3 reads CASSPGQAGDNEQFF. CDR3 in DNA: TGCGCCAGCAGCCCGGGACAGGCCGGCGACAATGAGCAGTTCTTC.

V is TRBV25-1 and J is TRBJ1-1, with no clear D. Germline V gene data show CDR1 as MGHDK and CDR2 as SYGVNS. CDR3 length equals 13 residues. V was clipped by 8 bases and J by 4 bases, with 14 bases between them. CDR3 sequence reads: CASGASPGTEAFF. In DNA form, the CDR3 reads TGTGCCAGCGGAGCCTCCCCGGGCACTGAAGCTTTCTTT.

This sequence joins TRBV6-5 and TRBJ2-1; 7 bases agree with TRBD2. CDR3 length: 13 residues. The germline CDR1 and CDR2 sequences are MNHEY and SVGAGI. The junction had 3 bases not matched to a gene; V was cut back by 7 bases and J by 3 bases. The CDR3 bases are TGTGCCAGCAAGGCTAGCGGCTACAATGAGCAGTTCTTC. Translated, it gives CASKASGYNEQFF.

V is TRBV9 and J is TRBJ2-1; tentative D call: TRBD1 (6 bases). This CDR3 is 15 amino acids long. Germline V gives CDR1 SGDLS, CDR2 YYNGEE. V was shortened by 1 base and J by 3 bases, with 11 bases between the two germline ends. The CDR3: CASSVQGGSYNEQFF. CDR3 bases: TGTGCCAGCAGCGTACAAGGGGGTAGCTACAATGAGCAGTTCTTC.

The chain has TRBV27 and TRBJ1-4; 11 bases map to TRBD1. The CDR3 runs to 15 residues. Germline loops: CDR1 MNHEY, CDR2 SMNVEV (reference sequence). V was clipped by 2 bases and J by 7 bases; unmatched bases: 3. CDR3 coding DNA: TGTGCCAGCAGTTTAAGGGGACAGGGGGTTGAAAAACTGTTTTTT. As protein: CASSLRGQGVEKLFF.

V gene TRBV4-1 combines with J gene TRBJ2-5; TRBD1 is a possible D gene (7 bases). V dropped 0 bases and J dropped 7 bases, with 21 bases sitting between them. The CDR3 totals 17 residues. CDR1 and CDR2 (germline): MGHRA, YSYEKL. This CDR3 reads CASSQDWRGPHLGTQYF. The CDR3 coding sequence is TGCGCCAGCAGCCAAGATTGGAGGGGGCCCCACCTAGGGACCCAGTACTTC.

The J gene is TRBJ2-5, the V gene TRBV4-1, with 7 bases aligning to TRBD1. With 4 bases clipped from V and 2 bases from J, the junction kept 4 bases outside the gene matches. This CDR3 contains 14 residues. Germline CDR1 and CDR2: MGHRA and YSYEKL. Written as DNA, the CDR3 is TGCGCCAGCAGCCTCGGGACAGCTCAAGAGACCCAGTACTTC. It encodes CASSLGTAQETQYF.

This chain links TRBV10-1 with TRBJ2-1; TRBD1 matches at 8 bases. CDR3 length equals 15 residues. CDR1 and CDR2 from the germline V gene are WNHNN and SYGVQD (reference sequence). V shed 6 bases and J 8 bases; nucleotides not matched to a gene: 12. CDR3 nucleotides: TGCGCCAGCAGCTCCCCCGGGACAGGCATCTATGAGCAGTTCTTC. This translates into CASSSPGTGIYEQFF.

The V and J genes are TRBV27 and TRBJ1-1, with 10 bases matching TRBD1. The CDR3 sequence is 16 residues long. CDR1 is MNHEY and CDR2 is SMNVEV in the germline V gene (reference sequence). The V gene end was trimmed by 6 bases and the J gene end by 1 base; junction bases not matched to a gene: 8. The CDR3 loop is CASRGGTGVRNTEAFF. The CDR3 coding sequence is TGTGCCAGCAGGGGGGGGACAGGGGTAAGGAACACTGAAGCTTTCTTT.

The chain links TRBV2 to TRBJ1-6; D not certain. CDR1 is SNHLY and CDR2 is FYNNEI in the germline V gene. V lost 5 bases, J lost 4 bases, and 21 bases lay in between. This CDR3 is 18 amino acids long. CDR3: CASSSGGGITQYNSPLHF. Here the CDR3 DNA reads TGTGCCAGCAGTTCGGGCGGAGGAATCACCCAATATAATTCACCCCTCCACTTT.

This clone was seen at least ten times. The CDR3 DNA follows: TGTGCCAGCAGCCCGGGACTAGCGGTCTACGAGCAGTACTTC. Translation gives CASSPGLAVYEQYF. The chain uses TRBV9 and TRBJ2-7; 11 nucleotides agree with TRBD2. The V segment lost 4 bases and the J segment 3 bases; nucleotides outside the gene matches: 3. This CDR3 comprises 14 residues. Germline CDR1 SGDLS, CDR2 YYNGEE.

The chain recombines TRBV7-9 with TRBJ1-2; 12 bases align to TRBD1. CDR1 is SEHNR, CDR2 FQNEAQ, per germline (reference sequence). V lost 5 bases and J lost 7; bases outside the gene matches: 11. There are 16 residues in the CDR3. This CDR3 is CASSPHLGQGAPGYTF. The CDR3 bases are TGTGCCAGCAGCCCGCACCTGGGACAGGGGGCTCCTGGCTACACCTTC.

Only a few counts were recorded for this clone. The chain combines TRBV7-2 with TRBJ2-7; D unclear. CDR1 and CDR2 from the germline V gene are SGHTA and FQGNSA. V shed 5 bases and J shed 4 bases, with 9 bases lying between them. This CDR3 is built from 12 residues. The CDR3 DNA reads as TGTGCCAGCAGCGACGCAGGATACGAGCAGTACTTC. Translation gives CASSDAGYEQYF. Drawing the rest from reference TRBV7-2 and TRBJ2-7, the complete variable domain is GAGVSQSPSNKVTEKGKDVELRCDPISGHTALYWYRQSLGQGLEFLIYFQGNSAPDKSGLPSDRFSAERTGGSVSTLTIQRTQQEDSAVYLCASSDAGYEQYFGPGTRLTVT.

This sequence joins TRBV3-1 (or the pseudogene TRBV3-2) and TRBJ2-3, with 9 bases matching TRBD2. Per the germline V gene, CDR1 is LGHDT and CDR2 is YNNKEL (reference sequence). V was pared by 4 bases and J by 2 bases, with 16 bases of the junction left unmatched. The CDR3 is 19 residues long. The CDR3 loop is CASSRNIPTRGGYTDTQYF. As DNA, the CDR3 is TGTGCCAGCAGCCGCAACATTCCCACGCGGGGGGGATACACAGATACGCAGTATTTT.

The chain recombines TRBV3-1 (or the pseudogene TRBV3-2) with TRBJ2-5; 8 bases are a match to TRBD2. J lost 1 base, V lost 3 bases, and 1 base had no gene match. The CDR3 spans 14 residues. The germline V gene has CDR1 LGHDT and CDR2 YNNKEL (reference sequence). The CDR3 region is CASSHRGGQETQYF. The CDR3 bases are TGTGCCAGCAGCCACCGGGGGGGCCAAGAGACCCAGTACTTC.

The rearrangement uses TRBV5-6 and TRBJ2-1; a weak D match, TRBD2 (6 bases). Germline CDR1 is SGHDT and CDR2 is YYEEEE. Trimming shortened V by 0 bases and J by 4 bases, and 11 bases separated the two germline ends. The CDR3 sequence is 15 residues long. The CDR3 is CASSLGGEPYNEQFF. Written as DNA, the CDR3 is TGTGCCAGCAGCTTGGGCGGGGAACCGTACAATGAGCAGTTCTTC.

V and J are TRBV7-9 and TRBJ1-2, with D unresolved. CDR3 size: 15 residues. The germline CDR1 and CDR2 sequences are SEHNR and FQNEAQ (reference sequence). Between the trimmed V and J ends, which lost 11 bases and 4 bases, there was a span of 23 bases. The CDR3 loop reads CAEGSPVSGTYGYTF. The CDR3, as DNA: TGTGCCGAGGGCAGCCCTGTGTCGGGAACCTATGGCTACACCTTC.

The rearrangement links TRBV10-3 to TRBJ2-5, with D perhaps matching TRBD2 (6 bases). From germline, CDR1 is ENHRY and CDR2 SYGVKD. The V and J ends lost 3 bases and 2 bases respectively, with 13 bases between them. The CDR3 sequence is 15 residues long. The CDR3 loop is CAISDFGGLQETQYF. CDR3 sequence (DNA): TGTGCCATCAGTGATTTTGGGGGACTTCAAGAGACCCAGTACTTC.

CDR3: CASSGTNYGYTF. CDR3 bases: TGTGCCAGCAGCGGGACAAACTATGGCTACACCTTC. The chain has TRBV5-6 and TRBJ1-2, with TRBD1 as a possible D gene (6 bases). Germline V CDR1 and CDR2: SGHDT, YYEEEE. There are 12 residues in the CDR3. V lost 4 bases and J lost 2, with 6 bases in between.

CDR3 region: CASSSRGYTEAFF. CDR3 in DNA: TGCGCCAGCAGCTCCCGGGGGTACACTGAAGCTTTCTTT. The chain links TRBV4-1 to TRBJ1-1; possible D gene TRBD1, 5 bases. Trimming stripped 5 bases from V and 3 bases from J, with 10 bases between. Germline CDR1 is MGHRA and CDR2 is YSYEKL. This CDR3 is 13 amino acids long.

The chain uses TRBV3-1 (or the pseudogene TRBV3-2) and TRBJ2-1, with 11 bases that match TRBD2. J gave up 3 bases and V 5 bases, and 6 bases lay outside the gene matches. Germline V gene sequence: CDR1 LGHDT, CDR2 YNNKEL (reference sequence). This CDR3 contains 16 residues. The DNA for the CDR3 is TGTGCCAGCAGCTCTAGCGGGGGGCCAAACTACAATGAGCAGTTCTTC. Translation: CASSSSGGPNYNEQFF.